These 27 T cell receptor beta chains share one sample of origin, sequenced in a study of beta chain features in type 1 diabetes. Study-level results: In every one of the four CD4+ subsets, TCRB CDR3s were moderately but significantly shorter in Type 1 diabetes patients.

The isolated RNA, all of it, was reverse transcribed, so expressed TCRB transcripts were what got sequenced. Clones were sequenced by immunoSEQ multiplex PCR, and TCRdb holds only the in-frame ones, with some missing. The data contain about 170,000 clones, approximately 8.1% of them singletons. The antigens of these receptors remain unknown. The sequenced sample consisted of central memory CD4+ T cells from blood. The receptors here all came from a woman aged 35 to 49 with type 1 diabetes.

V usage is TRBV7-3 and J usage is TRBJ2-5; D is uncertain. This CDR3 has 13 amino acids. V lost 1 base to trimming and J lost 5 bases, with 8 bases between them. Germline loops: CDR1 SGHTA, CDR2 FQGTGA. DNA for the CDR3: TGTGCCAGCAGCTTAAGCGTCAGGGAGACCCAGTACTTC. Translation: CASSLSVRETQYF. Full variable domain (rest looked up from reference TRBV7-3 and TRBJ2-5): GAGVSQTPSNKVTEKGKYVELRCDPISGHTALYWYRQSLGQGPEFLIYFQGTGAADDSGLPNDRFFAVRPEGSVSTLKIQRTERGDSAVYLCASSLSVRETQYFGPGTRLLVL.

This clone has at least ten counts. In DNA form, the CDR3 reads TGTGCCAGCAGCTTAGTCCAGGGCTCCTACAATGAGCAGTTCTTC. Translation gives CASSLVQGSYNEQFF. The chain recombines TRBV13 with TRBJ2-1; tentatively, D is TRBD1 (5 bases). The length of the CDR3 is 15 residues. Germline V lookup: CDR1 PRHDT, CDR2 FYEKMQ (reference sequence). Trimming removed 1 base from V and 0 bases from J, with 7 bases in between.

The CDR3 sequence: CASSPGHANTGELFF. CDR3 DNA sequence: TGTGCCAGCAGCCCGGGACACGCCAACACCGGGGAGCTGTTTTTT. The V and J genes are TRBV7-3 and TRBJ2-2; D may be TRBD1 (6 bases). Trimming took off 5 bases at V and 2 bases at J, with 12 bases between the two ends. The length of the CDR3 is 15 residues. Germline V lookup: CDR1 SGHTA, CDR2 FQGTGA.

Here the CDR3 DNA reads TGTGCCAGCAGTCCTAGGAAGGCTACCTATGGCTACACCTTC. As protein: CASSPRKATYGYTF. The chain has TRBV6-5 and TRBJ1-2; no clear D. Germline V gene lookup returns CDR1 MNHEY and CDR2 SVGAGI. V was cut by 5 bases and J by 4 bases, with 14 bases left in between. The CDR3 totals 14 residues.

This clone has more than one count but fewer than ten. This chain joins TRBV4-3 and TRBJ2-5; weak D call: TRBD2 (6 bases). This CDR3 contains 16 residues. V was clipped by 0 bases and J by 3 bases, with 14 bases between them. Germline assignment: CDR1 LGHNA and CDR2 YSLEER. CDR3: CASSQDGRGGEETQYF. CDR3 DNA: TGCGCCAGCAGCCAAGATGGGCGTGGAGGGGAAGAGACCCAGTACTTC.

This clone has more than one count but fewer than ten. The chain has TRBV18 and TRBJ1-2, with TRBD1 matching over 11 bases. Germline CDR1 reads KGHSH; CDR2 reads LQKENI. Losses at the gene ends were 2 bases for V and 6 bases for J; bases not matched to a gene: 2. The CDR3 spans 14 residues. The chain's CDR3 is CASSPMDRGHGYTF. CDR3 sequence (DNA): TGTGCCAGCTCACCAATGGACAGGGGGCATGGCTACACCTTC.

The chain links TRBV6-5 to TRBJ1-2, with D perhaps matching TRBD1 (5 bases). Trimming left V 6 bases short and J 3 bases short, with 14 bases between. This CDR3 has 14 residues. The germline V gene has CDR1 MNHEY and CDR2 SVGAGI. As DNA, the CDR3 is TGTGCCAGCAGCCTGGGGGGGGACCACTATGGCTACACCTTC. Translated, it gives CASSLGGDHYGYTF.

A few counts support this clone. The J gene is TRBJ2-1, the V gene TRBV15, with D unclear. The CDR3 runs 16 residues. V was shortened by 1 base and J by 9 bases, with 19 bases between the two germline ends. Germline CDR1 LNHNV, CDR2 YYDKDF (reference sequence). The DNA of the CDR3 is TGTGCCACCAGCAGAGCAACCGATTACCCCGGTGGTGAGCAGTTCTTC. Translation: CATSRATDYPGGEQFF.

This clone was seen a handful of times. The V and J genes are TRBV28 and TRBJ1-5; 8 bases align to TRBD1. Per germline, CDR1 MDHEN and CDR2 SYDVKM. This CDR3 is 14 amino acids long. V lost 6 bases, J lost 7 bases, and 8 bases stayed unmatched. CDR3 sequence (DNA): TGTGCCAGCAGGGGACAGGCCTCAGGACAGCCCCAGCATTTT. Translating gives CASRGQASGQPQHF.

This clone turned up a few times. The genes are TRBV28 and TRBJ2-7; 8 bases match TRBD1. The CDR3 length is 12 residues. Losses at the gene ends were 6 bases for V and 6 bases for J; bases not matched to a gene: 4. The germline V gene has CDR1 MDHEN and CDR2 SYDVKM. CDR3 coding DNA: TGTGCCAGCAGCAGGGGGCAGCGCGAGCAGTACTTC. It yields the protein CASSRGQREQYF.

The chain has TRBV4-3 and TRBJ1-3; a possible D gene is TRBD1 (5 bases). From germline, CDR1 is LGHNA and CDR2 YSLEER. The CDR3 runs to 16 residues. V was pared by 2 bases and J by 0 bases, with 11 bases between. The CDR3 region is CASSQTGLDSGNTIYF. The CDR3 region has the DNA TGCGCCAGCAGCCAAACAGGCTTGGACTCTGGAAACACCATATATTTT.

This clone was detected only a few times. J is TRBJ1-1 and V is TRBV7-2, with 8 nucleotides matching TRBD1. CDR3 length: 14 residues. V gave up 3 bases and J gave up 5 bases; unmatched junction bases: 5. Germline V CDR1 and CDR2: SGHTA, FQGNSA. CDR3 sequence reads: CASSFSRTGTEAFF. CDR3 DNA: TGTGCCAGCAGCTTTTCCAGGACAGGGACTGAAGCTTTCTTT.

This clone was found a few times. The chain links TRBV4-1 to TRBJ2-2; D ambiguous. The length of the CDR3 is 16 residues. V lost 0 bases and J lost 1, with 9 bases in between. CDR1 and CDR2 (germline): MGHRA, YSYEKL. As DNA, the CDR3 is TGCGCCAGCAGCCAAGATCCGTCAGTGAACACCGGGGAGCTGTTTTTT. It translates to CASSQDPSVNTGELFF.

CDR3 sequence: CASSLQGSGANVLTF. As DNA, the CDR3 is TGCGCCAGCAGCCTCCAGGGGTCTGGGGCCAACGTCCTGACTTTC. This chain uses TRBV4-1 with TRBJ2-6; a possible D gene is TRBD1 (6 bases). This CDR3 comprises 15 residues. Trimming took 4 bases from V and 1 from J, leaving 8 bases between them. CDR1 and CDR2 (germline): MGHRA, YSYEKL.

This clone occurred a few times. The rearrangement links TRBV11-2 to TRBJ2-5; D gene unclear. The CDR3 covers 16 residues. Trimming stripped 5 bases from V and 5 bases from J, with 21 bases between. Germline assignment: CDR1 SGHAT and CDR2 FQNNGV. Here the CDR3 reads CASSPITSRLRETQYF. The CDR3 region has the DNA TGTGCCAGCAGCCCAATTACCTCGAGATTGCGGGAGACCCAGTACTTC.

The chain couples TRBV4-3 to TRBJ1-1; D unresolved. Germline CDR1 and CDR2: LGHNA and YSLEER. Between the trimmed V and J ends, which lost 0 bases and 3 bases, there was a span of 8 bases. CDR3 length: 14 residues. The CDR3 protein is CASSQDQGDTEAFF. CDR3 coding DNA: TGCGCCAGCAGCCAAGACCAAGGAGACACTGAAGCTTTCTTT.

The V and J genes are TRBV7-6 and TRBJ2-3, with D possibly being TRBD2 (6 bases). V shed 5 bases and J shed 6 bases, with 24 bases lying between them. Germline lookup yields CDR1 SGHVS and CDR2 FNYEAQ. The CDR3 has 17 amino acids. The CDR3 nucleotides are TGTGCCAGCAGCCCCTCCTACCTTAGCGGCCTAGCGGATACGCAGTATTTT. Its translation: CASSPSYLSGLADTQYF.

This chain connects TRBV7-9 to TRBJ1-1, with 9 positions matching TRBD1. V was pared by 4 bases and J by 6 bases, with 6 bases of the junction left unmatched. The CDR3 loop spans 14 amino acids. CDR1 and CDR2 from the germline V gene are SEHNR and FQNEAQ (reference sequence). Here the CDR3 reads CASSSGTGYAEAFF. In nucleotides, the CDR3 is TGTGCCAGCAGCTCCGGGACAGGGTATGCTGAAGCTTTCTTT.

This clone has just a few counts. CDR3 protein: CASRPGVRSNANVLTF. CDR3 sequence (DNA): TGTGCCAGCAGACCAGGGGTTCGAAGTAACGCCAACGTCCTGACTTTC. This chain joins TRBV11-2 and TRBJ2-6, with TRBD1 as a possible D gene (6 bases). Germline CDR1 SGHAT, CDR2 FQNNGV. There are 16 residues in the CDR3. The V gene lost 6 bases and the J gene lost 7 bases, with 19 bases spanning the gap. Supplemented by reference TRBV11-2 and TRBJ2-6, the full variable domain reads EAGVAQSPRYKIIEKRQSVAFWCNPISGHATLYWYQQILGQGPKLLIQFQNNGVVDDSQLPKDRFSAERLKGVDSTLKIQPAKLEDSAVYLCASRPGVRSNANVLTFGAGSRLTVL.

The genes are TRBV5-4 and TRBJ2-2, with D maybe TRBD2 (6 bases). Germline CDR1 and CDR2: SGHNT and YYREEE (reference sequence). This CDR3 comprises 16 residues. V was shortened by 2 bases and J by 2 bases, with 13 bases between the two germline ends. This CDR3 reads CASSLDGGRNTGELFF. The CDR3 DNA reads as TGTGCCAGCAGCTTAGATGGAGGGAGAAACACCGGGGAGCTGTTTTTT.

The CDR3 protein is CSLSGGTVSGNEQFF. The CDR3 DNA sequence: TGCAGCCTGAGCGGCGGGACAGTATCAGGCAATGAGCAGTTCTTC. This chain connects TRBV29-1 to TRBJ2-1, with a tentative D call TRBD1 (7 bases). This CDR3 contains 15 residues. V shed 8 bases and J shed 6 bases, with 23 bases lying between them. Germline assignment: CDR1 SQVTM and CDR2 ANQGSEA.

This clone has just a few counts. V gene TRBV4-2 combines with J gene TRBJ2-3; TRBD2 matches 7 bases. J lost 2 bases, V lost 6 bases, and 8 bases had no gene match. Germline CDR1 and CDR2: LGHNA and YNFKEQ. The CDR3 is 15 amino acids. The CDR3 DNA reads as TGTGCCAGCAGATCTACGGGAGGTCTCACAGATACGCAGTATTTT. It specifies CASRSTGGLTDTQYF.

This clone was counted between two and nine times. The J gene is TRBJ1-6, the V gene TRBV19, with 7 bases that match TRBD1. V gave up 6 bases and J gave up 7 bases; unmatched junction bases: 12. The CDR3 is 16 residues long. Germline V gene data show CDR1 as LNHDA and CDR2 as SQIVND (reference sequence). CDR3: CASRPNRQGQNSPLHF. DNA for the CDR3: TGTGCCAGTAGACCAAATCGACAGGGACAAAATTCACCCCTCCACTTT. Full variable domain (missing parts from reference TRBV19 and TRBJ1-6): DGGITQSPKYLFRKEGQNVTLSCEQNLNHDAMYWYRQDPGQGLRLIYYSQIVNDFQKGDIAEGYSVSREKKESFPLTVTSAQKNPTAFYLCASRPNRQGQNSPLHFGNGTRLTVT.

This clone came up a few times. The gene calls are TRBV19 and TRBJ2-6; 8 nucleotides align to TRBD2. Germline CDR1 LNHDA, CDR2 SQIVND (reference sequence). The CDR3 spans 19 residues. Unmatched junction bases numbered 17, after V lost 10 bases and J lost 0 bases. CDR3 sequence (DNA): TGTGCCACCTGCCGGGATGGTAGCGGGATATCCTCTGGGGCCAACGTCCTGACTTTC. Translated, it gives CATCRDGSGISSGANVLTF.

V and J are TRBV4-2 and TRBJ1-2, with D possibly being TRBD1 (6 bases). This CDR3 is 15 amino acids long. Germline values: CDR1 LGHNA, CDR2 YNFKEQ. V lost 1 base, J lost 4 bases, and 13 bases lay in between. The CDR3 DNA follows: TGTGCCAGCAGCCAAGTCGGCAGGGACATCTATGGCTACACCTTC. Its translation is CASSQVGRDIYGYTF.

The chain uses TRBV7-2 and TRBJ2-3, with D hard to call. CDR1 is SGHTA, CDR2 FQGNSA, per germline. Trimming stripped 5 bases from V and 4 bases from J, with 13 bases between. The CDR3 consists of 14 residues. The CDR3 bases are TGTGCCAGCAGCCGGGTCGGAATTCCAGATACGCAGTATTTT. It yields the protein CASSRVGIPDTQYF. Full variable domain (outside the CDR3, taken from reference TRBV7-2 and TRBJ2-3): GAGVSQSPSNKVTEKGKDVELRCDPISGHTALYWYRQSLGQGLEFLIYFQGNSAPDKSGLPSDRFSAERTGGSVSTLTIQRTQQEDSAVYLCASSRVGIPDTQYFGPGTRLTVL.

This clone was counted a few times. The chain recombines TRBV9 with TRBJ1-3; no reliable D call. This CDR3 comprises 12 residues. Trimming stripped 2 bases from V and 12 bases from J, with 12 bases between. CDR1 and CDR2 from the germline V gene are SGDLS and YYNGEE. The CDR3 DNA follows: TGTGCCAGCAGCGTCCCCGGAGGGTTCATATATTTT. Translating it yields CASSVPGGFIYF.